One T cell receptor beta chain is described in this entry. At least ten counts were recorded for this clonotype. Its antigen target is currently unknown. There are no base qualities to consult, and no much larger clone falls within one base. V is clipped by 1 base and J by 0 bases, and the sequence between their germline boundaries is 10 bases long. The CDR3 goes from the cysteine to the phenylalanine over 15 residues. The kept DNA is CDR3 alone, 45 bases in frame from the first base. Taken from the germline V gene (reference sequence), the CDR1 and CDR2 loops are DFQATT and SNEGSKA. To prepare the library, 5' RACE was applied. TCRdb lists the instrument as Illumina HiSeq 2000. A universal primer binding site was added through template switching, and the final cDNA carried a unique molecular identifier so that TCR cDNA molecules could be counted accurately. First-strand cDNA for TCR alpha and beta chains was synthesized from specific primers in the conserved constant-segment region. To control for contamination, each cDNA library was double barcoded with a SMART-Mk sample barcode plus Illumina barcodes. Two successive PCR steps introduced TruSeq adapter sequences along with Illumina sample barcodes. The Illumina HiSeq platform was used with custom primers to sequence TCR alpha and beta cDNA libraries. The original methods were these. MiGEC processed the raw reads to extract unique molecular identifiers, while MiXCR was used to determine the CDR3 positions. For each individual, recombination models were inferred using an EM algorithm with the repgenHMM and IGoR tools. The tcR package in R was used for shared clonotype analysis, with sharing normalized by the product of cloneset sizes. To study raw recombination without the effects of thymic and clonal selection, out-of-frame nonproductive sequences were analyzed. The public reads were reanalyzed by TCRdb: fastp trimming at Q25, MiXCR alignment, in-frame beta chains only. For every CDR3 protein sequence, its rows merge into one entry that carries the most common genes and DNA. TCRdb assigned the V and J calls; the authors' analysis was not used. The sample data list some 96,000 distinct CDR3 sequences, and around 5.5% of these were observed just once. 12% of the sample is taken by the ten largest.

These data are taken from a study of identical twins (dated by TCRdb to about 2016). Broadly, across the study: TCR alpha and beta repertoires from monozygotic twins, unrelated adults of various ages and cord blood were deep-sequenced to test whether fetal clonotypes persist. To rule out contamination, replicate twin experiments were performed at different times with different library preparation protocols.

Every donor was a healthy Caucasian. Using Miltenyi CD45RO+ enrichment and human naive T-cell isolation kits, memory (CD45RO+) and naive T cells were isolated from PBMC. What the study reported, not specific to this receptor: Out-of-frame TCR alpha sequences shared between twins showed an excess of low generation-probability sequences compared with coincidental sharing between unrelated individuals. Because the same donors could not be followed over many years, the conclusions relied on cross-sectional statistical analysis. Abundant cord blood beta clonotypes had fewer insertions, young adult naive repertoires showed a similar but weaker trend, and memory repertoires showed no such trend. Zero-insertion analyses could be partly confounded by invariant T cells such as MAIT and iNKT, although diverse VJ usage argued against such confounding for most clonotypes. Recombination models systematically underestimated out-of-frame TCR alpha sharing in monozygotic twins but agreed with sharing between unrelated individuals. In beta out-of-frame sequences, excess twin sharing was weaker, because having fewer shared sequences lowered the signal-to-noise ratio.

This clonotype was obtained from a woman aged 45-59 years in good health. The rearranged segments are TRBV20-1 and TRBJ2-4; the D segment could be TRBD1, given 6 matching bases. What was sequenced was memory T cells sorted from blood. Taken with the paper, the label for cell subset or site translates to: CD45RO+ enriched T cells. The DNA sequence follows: TGCAGTGCTAGAGCCCAGGGGCTAGCCAAAAACATTCAGTACTTC. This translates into CSARAQGLAKNIQYF.